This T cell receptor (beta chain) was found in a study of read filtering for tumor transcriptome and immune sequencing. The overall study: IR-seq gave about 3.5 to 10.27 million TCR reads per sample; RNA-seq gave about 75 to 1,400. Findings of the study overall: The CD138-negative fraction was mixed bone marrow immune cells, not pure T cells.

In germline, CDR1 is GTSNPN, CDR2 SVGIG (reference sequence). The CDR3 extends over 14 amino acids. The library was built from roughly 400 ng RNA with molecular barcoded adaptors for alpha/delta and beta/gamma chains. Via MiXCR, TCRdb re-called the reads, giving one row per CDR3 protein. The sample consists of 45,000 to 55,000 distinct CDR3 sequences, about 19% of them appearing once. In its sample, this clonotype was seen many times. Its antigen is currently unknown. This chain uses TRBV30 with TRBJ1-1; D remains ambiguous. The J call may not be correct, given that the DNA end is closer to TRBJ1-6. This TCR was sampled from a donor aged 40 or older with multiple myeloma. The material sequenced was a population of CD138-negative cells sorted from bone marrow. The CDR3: CACRSARQNSPLHF. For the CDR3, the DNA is TGTGCCTGTCGGAGTGCGCGGCAGAATTCACCCCTCCACTTT.